This TCR beta chain stems from a study of human versus mouse CDR3 diversity and MHC coevolution. Assay used: immunoSEQ multiplex PCR; TCRdb lists only in-frame clones, some missing. Counted here are about 77,000 clones, about 90% occurring once; the ten biggest clones make up about 0.14%. This clonotype was sampled from a person aged 25 to 75 in good health. The specimen was naive CD4+ T cells from blood. Subset specified: CD45RO-negative CD62L-positive naive CD4 T cells.

This chain's CDR3 is CAYEQGSSTDTQYF. CDR3 DNA: TGTGCCTACGAACAGGGGTCTAGCACAGATACGCAGTATTTT. The chain carries TRBV30 and TRBJ2-3, with 7 bases identical to TRBD1. This CDR3 contains 14 residues. From germline, CDR1 is GTSNPN and CDR2 SVGIG (reference sequence). Trimming took 7 bases from V and 0 from J; bases not matched to a gene: 7.